The T cell receptor beta chain under discussion was sequenced for a study of Graves' ophthalmopathy and Graves' hyperthyroidism. Study details: Hyperthyroidism was classified as stable if no ophthalmopathy occurred within 18 months of follow-up. Study findings and constraints: The model reached 70.59% sensitivity and approximately 72% specificity for predicting ophthalmopathy progression. Most clonotypes expanded in thyroid above 0.001 frequency were present in blood too. Distinction of ophthalmopathy from stable hyperthyroidism by a 13-signature model reached roughly 88% sensitivity and 75% to 84% specificity.

Amplification of TCR beta CDR3 regions used RNA transcripts. A first-round RT-PCR used HTBI primers, followed by a second-round multiplex PCR. Using its own MiXCR run on the multiplex PCR reads, TCRdb lists one record per CDR3 protein. The table has approximately 540,000 distinct CDR3 sequences, under 45% seen once. CDR1 is KGHDR and CDR2 is SFDVKD in the germline V gene. The CDR3 totals 15 residues. On this clonotype itself: The antigen remains unidentified. A junction end diverges from the germline sequence, so it may reflect a read error.

The specimen was peripheral blood or thyroid tissue (not recorded which). The receptor's source is an adult man with Graves' hyperthyroidism. The chain couples TRBV24-1 to TRBJ2-2; D gene uncertain. The CDR3 sequence is CASSLSFLGSGELFF. DNA of the CDR3: TGTGCCAGCAGTTTATCGTTCTTGGGGTCCGGGGAGCTGTTTTTT.